The TCR beta chain under discussion was sequenced for a study of molecular identifiers for immune sequencing clone quantification. Study results and limitations: The share of molecules held by clones above 20 RNA copies was over 97% in effector cells and under 1% in naive cells.

The V and J ends lost 3 bases and 0 bases respectively, with 12 bases between them. This CDR3 spans 16 amino acids. This clonotype was found a few times. The target antigen is unknown. TCRdb processed the PCR reads anew with MiXCR; each CDR3 protein has one entry. The sample records roughly 320,000 distinct CDR3 sequences, under 25% being singletons. The J gene is TRBJ1-3, the V gene TRBV12-3 or TRBV12-4; D not resolved. Sequencing was performed on naive CD8+ T cells from blood, with Jurkat cell RNA spiked in. The sample's subset: FACS-sorted CD8+CD4-CCR7+CD45RA+ naive T cells. The sequence came from a human donor in good health. Some libraries in this study had Jurkat cell RNA spiked in. This CDR3 reads CASSFLVRISGNTIYF. CDR3 sequence (DNA): TGTGCCAGCAGTTTTTTGGTTCGGATCTCTGGAAACACCATATATTTT.